This is a list of T cell receptor beta chains from one sample in a study of blood T cell repertoires in COVID-19. Produced via immunoSEQ multiplex PCR; TCRdb's table is partial and in-frame only. Of under 150,000 clones in the sample, less than 90% are singletons; the top ten hold around 1.4%. The sample taken for sequencing was peripheral blood. These receptor sequences come from a man aged 55 to 70 with acute or convalescent COVID-19. CDR3s include the opening cysteine and the closing phenylalanine or tryptophan. The D gene is left open where the match is weak. Expanded clones get a size class; other rows say once, few or many, or leave the size out.

v_call	d_call	clone_size	j_call	cdr3_nt	cdr3_aa
TRBV11-3	TRBD2	-	TRBJ2-1	TGTGCCAGCAGCAGGACTAGCGATCCCTACAATGAGCAGTTCTTC	CASSRTSDPYNEQFF
TRBV23-1	-	-	TRBJ2-7	TGCGCCAGCGTCATTGGCCCGTCGAGGGAGGAAACCTCCTACGAGCAGTACTTC	CASVIGPSREETSYEQYF
TRBV7-6	-	-	TRBJ2-1	TGTGCCAGCAGCCCTCAGCGACCTGGTGCCCTCAATGAGCAGTTCTTC	CASSPQRPGALNEQFF
TRBV7-8	-	many	TRBJ1-3	TGTGCCAGCAGCTTAGCGAACCAGGGACTCTCTGGAAACACCATATATTTT	CASSLANQGLSGNTIYF
TRBV11-2	TRBD1	-	TRBJ2-5	TGTGCCAGCAGCTTAGATGGACAGGGGCAAGAGACCCAGTACTTC	CASSLDGQGQETQYF
TRBV27	-	-	TRBJ2-3	TGTGCCAGCAGTCTCGGGGGGCCAGTAGATACGCAGTATTTT	CASSLGGPVDTQYF
TRBV2	TRBD1	-	TRBJ1-1	TGTGCCAGCAGCCCCACCGGGACAGGGATAATGAGCACTGAAGCTTTCTTT	CASSPTGTGIMSTEAFF
TRBV27	TRBD1	-	TRBJ1-1	TGTGCCAGCAGGCGGACAGGGGCGCTTGAAGCTTTCTTT	CASRRTGALEAFF
TRBV5-1	TRBD2	-	TRBJ2-7	TGCGCCAGCAGCACGGGACTAGCGAGTTACGAGCAGTACTTC	CASSTGLASYEQYF
TRBV5-1	-	-	TRBJ2-3	TGCGCCAGCAGCTTGGCTGGACACGAGACAGATACGCAGTATTTT	CASSLAGHETDTQYF
TRBV7-8	-	few	TRBJ2-2	TGTGCCAGCAGCTTAAACTCTATTCTTCCCGGGGAGCTGTTTTTT	CASSLNSILPGELFF
TRBV19	-	-	TRBJ1-2	TGTGCCAGTGGTCCCCGGACTATTGATGGCTACACCTTC	CASGPRTIDGYTF
TRBV10-1	-	-	TRBJ2-2	TGCGCCAGCAGTGAGTCCTGGCAATTTAACACCGGGGAGCTGTTTTTT	CASSESWQFNTGELFF
TRBV9	TRBD1	-	TRBJ1-3	TGTGCCAGCAGCCCAAGGGGACAGTACTCTGGAAACACCATATATTTT	CASSPRGQYSGNTIYF
TRBV6-1	-	-	TRBJ1-2	TGTGCCAGCAGTGACAGGGGTTCGAACTATGGCTACACCTTC	CASSDRGSNYGYTF
TRBV9	TRBD2	medium-sized	TRBJ2-2	TGTGCCAGCAGCGTAATAGCGGGGGGGCCTGACACCGGGGAGCTGTTTTTT	CASSVIAGGPDTGELFF
TRBV30	TRBD1	many	TRBJ1-6	TGTGCCTGGAAAGGGACAGGGAATTCACCCCTCCACTTT	CAWKGTGNSPLHF
TRBV5-6	-	-	TRBJ2-7	TGTGCCAGCAGCTTGGGAAGACAGACCGTCGAGCAGTACTTC	CASSLGRQTVEQYF
TRBV2	-	-	TRBJ1-4	TGTGCCAGCAGTGCAGGCAATGAAAAACTGTTTTTT	CASSAGNEKLFF
TRBV5-1	-	-	TRBJ1-6	TGCGCCAGCCGTCAGGGGTACTCCTATAATTCACCCCTCCACTTT	CASRQGYSYNSPLHF
TRBV5-1	TRBD2	-	TRBJ2-3	TGCGCCAGCAGCCAAGGGGGACTAGCAGGGACAGATACGCAGTATTTT	CASSQGGLAGTDTQYF
TRBV10-1	-	-	TRBJ2-2	TGCGCCAGCAGTGGGACACCGGTTACCGGGGAGCTGTTTTTT	CASSGTPVTGELFF